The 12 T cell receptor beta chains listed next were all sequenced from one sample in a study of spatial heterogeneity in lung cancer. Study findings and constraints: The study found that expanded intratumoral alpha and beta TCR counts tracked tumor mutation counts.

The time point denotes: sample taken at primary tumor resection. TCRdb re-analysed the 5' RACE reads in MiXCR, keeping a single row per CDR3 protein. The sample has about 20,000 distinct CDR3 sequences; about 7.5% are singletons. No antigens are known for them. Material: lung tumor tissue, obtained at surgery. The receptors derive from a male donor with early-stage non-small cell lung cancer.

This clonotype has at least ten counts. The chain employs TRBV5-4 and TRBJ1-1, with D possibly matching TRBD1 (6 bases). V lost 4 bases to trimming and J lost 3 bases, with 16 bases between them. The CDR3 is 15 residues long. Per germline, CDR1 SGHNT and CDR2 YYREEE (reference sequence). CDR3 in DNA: TGTGCCAGCAGCCGGGGGGGGCGGAGATACACTGAAGCTTTCTTT. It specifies CASSRGGRRYTEAFF.

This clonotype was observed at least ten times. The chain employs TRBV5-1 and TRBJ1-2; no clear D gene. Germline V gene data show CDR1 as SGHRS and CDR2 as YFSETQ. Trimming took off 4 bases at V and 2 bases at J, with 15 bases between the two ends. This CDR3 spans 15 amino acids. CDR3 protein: CASSQSSRTNYGYTF. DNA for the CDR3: TGCGCCAGCAGCCAATCCAGTCGTACGAACTATGGCTACACCTTC. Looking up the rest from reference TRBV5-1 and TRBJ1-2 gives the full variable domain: KAGVTQTPRYLIKTRGQQVTLSCSPISGHRSVSWYQQTPGQGLQFLFEYFSETQRNKGNFPGRFSGRQFSNSRSEMNVSTLELGDSALYLCASSQSSRTNYGYTFGSGTRLTVV.

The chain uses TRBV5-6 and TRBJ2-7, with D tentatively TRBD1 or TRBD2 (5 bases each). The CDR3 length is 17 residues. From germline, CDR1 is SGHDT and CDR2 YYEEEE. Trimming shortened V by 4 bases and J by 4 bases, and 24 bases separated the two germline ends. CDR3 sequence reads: CASSRIPGPMGIYEQYF. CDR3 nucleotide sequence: TGTGCCAGCAGCCGGATTCCGGGACCCATGGGGATATACGAGCAGTACTTC.

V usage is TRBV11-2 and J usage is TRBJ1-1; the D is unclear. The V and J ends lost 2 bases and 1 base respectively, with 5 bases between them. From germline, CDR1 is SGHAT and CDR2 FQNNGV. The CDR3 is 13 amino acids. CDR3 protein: CASSLIRNTEAFF. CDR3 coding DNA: TGTGCCAGCAGCTTAATCAGGAACACTGAAGCTTTCTTT.

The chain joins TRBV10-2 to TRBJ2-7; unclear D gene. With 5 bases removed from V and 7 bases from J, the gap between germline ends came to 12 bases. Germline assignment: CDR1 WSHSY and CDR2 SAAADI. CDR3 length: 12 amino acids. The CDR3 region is CASSFSAPEQYF. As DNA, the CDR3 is TGCGCCAGCAGTTTCAGCGCTCCGGAGCAGTACTTC.

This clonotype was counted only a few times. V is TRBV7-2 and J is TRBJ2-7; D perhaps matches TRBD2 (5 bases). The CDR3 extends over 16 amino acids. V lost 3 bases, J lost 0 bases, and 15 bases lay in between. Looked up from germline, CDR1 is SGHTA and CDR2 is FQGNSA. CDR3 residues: CASSFDPTTTSYEQYF. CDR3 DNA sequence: TGTGCCAGCAGCTTTGACCCGACTACTACCTCCTACGAGCAGTACTTC.

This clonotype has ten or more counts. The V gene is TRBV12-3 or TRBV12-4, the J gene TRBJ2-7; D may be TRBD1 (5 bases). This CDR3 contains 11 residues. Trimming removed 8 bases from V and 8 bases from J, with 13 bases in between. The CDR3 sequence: CASQGVVQQYF. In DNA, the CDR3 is TGTGCCAGCCAGGGCGTAGTTCAGCAGTACTTC.

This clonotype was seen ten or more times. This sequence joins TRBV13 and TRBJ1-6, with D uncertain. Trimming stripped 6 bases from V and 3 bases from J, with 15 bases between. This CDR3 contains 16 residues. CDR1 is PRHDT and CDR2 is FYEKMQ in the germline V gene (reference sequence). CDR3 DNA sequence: TGTGCCAGCAGTTCCCTGTTGGGCGGCTATAATTCACCCCTCCACTTT. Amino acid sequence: CASSSLLGGYNSPLHF.

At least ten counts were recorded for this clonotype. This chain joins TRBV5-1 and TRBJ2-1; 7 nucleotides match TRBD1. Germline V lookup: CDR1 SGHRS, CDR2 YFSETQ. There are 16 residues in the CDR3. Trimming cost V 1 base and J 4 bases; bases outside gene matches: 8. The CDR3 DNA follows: TGCGCCAGCAGCTTGTACTTGGGACAGCTTTACAATGAGCAGTTCTTC. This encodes CASSLYLGQLYNEQFF.

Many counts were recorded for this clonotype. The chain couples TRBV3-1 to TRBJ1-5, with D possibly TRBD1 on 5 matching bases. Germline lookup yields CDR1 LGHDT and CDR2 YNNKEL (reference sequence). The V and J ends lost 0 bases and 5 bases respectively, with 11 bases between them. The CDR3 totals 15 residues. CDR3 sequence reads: CASSQEGKGHQPQHF. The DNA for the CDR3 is TGTGCCAGCAGCCAAGAAGGGAAGGGACATCAGCCCCAGCATTTT.

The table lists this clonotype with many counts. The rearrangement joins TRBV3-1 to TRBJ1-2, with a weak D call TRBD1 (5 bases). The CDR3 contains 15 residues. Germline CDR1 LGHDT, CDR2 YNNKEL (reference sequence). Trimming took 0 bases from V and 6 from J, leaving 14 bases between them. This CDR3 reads CASSQDIFGTHGYTF. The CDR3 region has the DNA TGTGCCAGCAGCCAAGATATATTTGGGACCCATGGCTACACCTTC.

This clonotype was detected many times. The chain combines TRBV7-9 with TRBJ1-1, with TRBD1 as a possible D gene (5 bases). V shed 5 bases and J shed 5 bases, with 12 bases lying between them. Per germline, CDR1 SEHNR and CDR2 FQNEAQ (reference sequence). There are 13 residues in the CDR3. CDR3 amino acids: CASSGIGGTEAFF. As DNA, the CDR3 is TGTGCCAGCAGCGGGATTGGGGGAACTGAAGCTTTCTTT.